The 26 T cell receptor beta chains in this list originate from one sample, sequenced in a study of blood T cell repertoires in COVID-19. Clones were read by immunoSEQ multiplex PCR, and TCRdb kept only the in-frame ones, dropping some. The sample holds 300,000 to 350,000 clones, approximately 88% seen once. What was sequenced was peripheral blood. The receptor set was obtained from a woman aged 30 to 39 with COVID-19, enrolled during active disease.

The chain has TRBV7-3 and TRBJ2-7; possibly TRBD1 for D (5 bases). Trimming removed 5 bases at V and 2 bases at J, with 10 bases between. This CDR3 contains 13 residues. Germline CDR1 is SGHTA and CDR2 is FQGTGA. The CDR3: CASSQGVTYEQYF. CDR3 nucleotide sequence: TGTGCCAGCAGCCAAGGGGTTACCTACGAGCAGTACTTC.

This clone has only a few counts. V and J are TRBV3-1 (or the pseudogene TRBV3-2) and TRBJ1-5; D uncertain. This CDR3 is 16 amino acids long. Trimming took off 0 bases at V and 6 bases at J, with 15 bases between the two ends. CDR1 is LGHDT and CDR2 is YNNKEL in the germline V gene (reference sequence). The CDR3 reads CASSQDPGLTGQPQHF. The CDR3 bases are TGTGCCAGCAGCCAAGATCCCGGACTGACGGGTCAGCCCCAGCATTTT.

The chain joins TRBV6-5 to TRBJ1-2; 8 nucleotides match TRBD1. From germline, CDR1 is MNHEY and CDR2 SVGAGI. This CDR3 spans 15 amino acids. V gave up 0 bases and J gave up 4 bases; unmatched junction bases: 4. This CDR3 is CASSYSDRVGYGYTF. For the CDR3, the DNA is TGTGCCAGCAGTTACTCGGACAGGGTCGGCTATGGCTACACCTTC.

The CDR3 DNA is TGTGCCAGCAGCCCCCTTGCAGGCGGGGCAGATACGCAGTATTTT. Its protein is CASSPLAGGADTQYF. The chain links TRBV7-6 to TRBJ2-3, with D tentatively TRBD2 (6 bases). V was pared by 5 bases and J by 4 bases, with 16 bases between. Per germline, CDR1 SGHVS and CDR2 FNYEAQ. The CDR3 consists of 15 residues.

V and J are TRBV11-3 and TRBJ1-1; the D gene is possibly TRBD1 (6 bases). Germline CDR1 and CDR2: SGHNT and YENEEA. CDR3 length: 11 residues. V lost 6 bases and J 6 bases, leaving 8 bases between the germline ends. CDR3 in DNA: TGTGCCAGCAGGAAGGGGGCTGAAGCTTTCTTT. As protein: CASRKGAEAFF.

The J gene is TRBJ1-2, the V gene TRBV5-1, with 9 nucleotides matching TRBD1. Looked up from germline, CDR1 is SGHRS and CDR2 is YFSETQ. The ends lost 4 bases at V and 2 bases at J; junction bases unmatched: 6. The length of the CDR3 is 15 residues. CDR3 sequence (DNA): TGCGCCAGCAGCCACGACGGACAGGGGAACTATGGCTACACCTTC. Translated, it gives CASSHDGQGNYGYTF.

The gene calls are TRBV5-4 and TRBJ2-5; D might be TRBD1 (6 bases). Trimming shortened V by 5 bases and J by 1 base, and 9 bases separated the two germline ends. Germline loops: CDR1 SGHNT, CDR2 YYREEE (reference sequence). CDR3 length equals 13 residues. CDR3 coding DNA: TGTGCCAGCAGGCAGGGGTCCCAAGAGACCCAGTACTTC. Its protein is CASRQGSQETQYF.

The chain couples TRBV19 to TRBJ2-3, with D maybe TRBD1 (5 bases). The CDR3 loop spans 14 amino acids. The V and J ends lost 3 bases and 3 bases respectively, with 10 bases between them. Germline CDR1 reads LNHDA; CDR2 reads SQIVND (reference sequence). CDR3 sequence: CASSMMGQTDTQYF. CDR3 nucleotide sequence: TGTGCCAGTAGTATGATGGGGCAGACAGATACGCAGTATTTT.

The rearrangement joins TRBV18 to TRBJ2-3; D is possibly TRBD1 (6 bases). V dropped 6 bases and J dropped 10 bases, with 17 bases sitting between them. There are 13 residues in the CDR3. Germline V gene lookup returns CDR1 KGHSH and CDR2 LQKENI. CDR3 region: CASSDDRTHAQYF. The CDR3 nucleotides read TGTGCCAGCTCGGACGACAGGACCCATGCGCAGTATTTT.

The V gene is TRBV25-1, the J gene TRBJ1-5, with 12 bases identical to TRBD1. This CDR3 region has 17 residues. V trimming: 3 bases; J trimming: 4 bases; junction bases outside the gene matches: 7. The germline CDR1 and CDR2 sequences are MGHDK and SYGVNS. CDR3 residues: CASSDYRGQGANQPQHF. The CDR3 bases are TGTGCCAGCAGTGACTACAGGGGACAGGGGGCTAATCAGCCCCAGCATTTT.

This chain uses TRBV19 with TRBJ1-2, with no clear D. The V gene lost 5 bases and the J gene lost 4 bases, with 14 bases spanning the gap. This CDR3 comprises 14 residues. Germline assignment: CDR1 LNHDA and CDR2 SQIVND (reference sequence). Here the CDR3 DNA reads TGTGCCAGTAGTCCCCAGCGGGGTTTCTATGGCTACACCTTC. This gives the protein CASSPQRGFYGYTF.

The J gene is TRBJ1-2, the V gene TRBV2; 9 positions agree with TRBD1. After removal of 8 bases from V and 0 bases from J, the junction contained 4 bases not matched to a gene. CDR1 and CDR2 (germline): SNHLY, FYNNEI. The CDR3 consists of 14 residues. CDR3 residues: CASGRQGANYGYTF. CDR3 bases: TGTGCCAGCGGGAGACAGGGGGCTAACTATGGCTACACCTTC.

CDR3 sequence (DNA): TGTGCCAGTACAATAGCGGGGGGATACAATGAGCAGTTCTTC. This translates into CASTIAGGYNEQFF. The J gene is TRBJ2-1, the V gene TRBV19; 10 nucleotides line up with TRBD2. This CDR3 comprises 14 residues. The germline gives CDR1 LNHDA, CDR2 SQIVND (reference sequence). The V gene end was trimmed by 7 bases and the J gene end by 4 bases; junction bases not matched to a gene: 4.

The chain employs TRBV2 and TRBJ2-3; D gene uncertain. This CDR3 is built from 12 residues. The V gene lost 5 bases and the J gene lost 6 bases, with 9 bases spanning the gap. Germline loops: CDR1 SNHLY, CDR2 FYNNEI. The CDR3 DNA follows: TGTGCCAGCAGTCCTGAGAGCGATACGCAGTATTTT. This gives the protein CASSPESDTQYF.

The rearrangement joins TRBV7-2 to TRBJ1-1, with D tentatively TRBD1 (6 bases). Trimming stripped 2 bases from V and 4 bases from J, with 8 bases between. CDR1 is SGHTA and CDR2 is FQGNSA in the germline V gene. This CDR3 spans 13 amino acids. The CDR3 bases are TGTGCCAGCAGCTTAACGACAGGCACTGAAGCTTTCTTT. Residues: CASSLTTGTEAFF.

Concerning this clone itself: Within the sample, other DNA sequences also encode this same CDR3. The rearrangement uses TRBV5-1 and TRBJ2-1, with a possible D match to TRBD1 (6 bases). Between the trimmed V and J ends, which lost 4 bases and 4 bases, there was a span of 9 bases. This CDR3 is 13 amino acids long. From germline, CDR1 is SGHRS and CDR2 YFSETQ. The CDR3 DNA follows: TGCGCCAGCAGCCCGGACAGTTACAATGAGCAGTTCTTC. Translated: CASSPDSYNEQFF.

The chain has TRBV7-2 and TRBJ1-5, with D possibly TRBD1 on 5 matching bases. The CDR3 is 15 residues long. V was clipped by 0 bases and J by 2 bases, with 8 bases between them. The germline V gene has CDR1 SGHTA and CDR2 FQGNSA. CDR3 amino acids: CASSLAGGGNQPQHF. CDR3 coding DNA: TGTGCCAGCAGCTTAGCGGGGGGGGGCAATCAGCCCCAGCATTTT.

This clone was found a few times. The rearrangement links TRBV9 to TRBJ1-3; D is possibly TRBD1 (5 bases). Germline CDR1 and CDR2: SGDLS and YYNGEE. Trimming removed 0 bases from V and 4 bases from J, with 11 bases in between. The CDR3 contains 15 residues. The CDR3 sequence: CASSVGQGQGNTIYF. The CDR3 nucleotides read TGTGCCAGCAGCGTAGGGCAGGGCCAGGGAAACACCATATATTTT. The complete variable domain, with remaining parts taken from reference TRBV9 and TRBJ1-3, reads DSGVTQTPKHLITATGQRVTLRCSPRSGDLSVYWYQQSLDQGLQFLIQYYNGEERAKGNILERFSAQQFPDLHSELNLSSLELGDSALYFCASSVGQGQGNTIYFGEGSWLTVV.

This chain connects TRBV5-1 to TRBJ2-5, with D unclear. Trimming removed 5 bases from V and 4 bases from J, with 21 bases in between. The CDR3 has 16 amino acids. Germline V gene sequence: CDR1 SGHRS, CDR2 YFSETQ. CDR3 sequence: CASSPQAVSPRETQYF. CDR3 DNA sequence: TGCGCCAGCAGTCCTCAGGCAGTTAGTCCGCGAGAGACCCAGTACTTC.

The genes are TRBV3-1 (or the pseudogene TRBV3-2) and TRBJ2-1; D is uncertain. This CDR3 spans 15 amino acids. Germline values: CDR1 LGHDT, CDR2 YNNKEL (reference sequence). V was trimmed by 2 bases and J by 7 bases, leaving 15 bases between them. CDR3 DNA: TGTGCCAGCAGCCAAACCAACCCGGGTTTGAATGAGCAGTTCTTC. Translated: CASSQTNPGLNEQFF.

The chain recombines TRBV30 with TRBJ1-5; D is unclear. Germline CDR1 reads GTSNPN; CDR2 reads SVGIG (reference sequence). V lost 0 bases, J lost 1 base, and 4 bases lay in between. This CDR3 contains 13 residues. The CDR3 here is CAWSVGSNQPQHF. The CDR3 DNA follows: TGTGCCTGGAGTGTCGGGAGCAATCAGCCCCAGCATTTT.

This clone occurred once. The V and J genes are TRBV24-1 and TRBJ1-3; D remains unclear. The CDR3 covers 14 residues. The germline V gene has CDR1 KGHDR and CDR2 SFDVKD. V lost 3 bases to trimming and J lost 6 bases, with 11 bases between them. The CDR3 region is CATSDPRAVNTIYF. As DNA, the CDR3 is TGTGCCACCAGTGATCCGAGGGCGGTAAACACCATATATTTT.

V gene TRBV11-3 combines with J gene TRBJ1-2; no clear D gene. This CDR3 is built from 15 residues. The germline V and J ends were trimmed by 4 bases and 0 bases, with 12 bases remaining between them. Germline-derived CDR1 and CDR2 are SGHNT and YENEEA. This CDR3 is CASSSDLVANYGYTF. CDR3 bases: TGTGCCAGCAGCTCTGACCTAGTAGCTAACTATGGCTACACCTTC.

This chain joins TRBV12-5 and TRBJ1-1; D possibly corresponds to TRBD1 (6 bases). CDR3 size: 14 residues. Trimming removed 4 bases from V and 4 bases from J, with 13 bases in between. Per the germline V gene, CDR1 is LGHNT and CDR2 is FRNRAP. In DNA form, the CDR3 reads TGTGCTAGTGGTTCTAGGACAGTTACCACTGAAGCTTTCTTT. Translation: CASGSRTVTTEAFF. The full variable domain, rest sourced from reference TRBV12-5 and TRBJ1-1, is DARVTQTPRHKVTEMGQEVTMRCQPILGHNTVFWYRQTMMQGLELLAYFRNRAPLDDSGMPKDRFSAEMPDATLATLKIQPSEPRDSAVYFCASGSRTVTTEAFFGQGTRLTVV.

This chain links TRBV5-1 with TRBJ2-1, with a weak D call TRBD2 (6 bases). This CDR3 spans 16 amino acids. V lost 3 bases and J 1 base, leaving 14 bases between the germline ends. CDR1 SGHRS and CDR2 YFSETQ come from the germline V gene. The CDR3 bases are TGCGCCAGCAGCTGGGGCGGGACGGAATCCTACAATGAGCAGTTCTTC. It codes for CASSWGGTESYNEQFF.

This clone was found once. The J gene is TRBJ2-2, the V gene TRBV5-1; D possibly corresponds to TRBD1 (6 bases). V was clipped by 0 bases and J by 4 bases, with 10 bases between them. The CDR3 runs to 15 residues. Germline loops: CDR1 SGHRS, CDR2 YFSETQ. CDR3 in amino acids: CASSLVQGSTGELFF. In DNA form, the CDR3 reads TGCGCCAGCAGCTTGGTCCAGGGGTCCACCGGGGAGCTGTTTTTT.